The clone carrying this T cell receptor beta chain was counted between two and nine times. Antigen unknown. These data are taken from a study of T cells in Graves' hyperthyroidism and ophthalmopathy. Turning to the study itself: At the time of initial diagnosis and before any treatment, peripheral blood was collected. Study-wide points: A model built on 13 V-J features separated ophthalmopathy from stable hyperthyroidism. Also found in blood were most expanded thyroid clonotypes above 0.001.

Uncontrolled infection, other autoimmune disease, pregnancy and lactation each barred patients from inclusion. Looked up from germline, CDR1 is SEHNR and CDR2 is FQNEAQ (reference sequence). The CDR3 is made up of 19 amino acids. J was trimmed by 4 bases and V by 5 bases; bases with no gene match: 17. Researchers amplified the TCR beta CDR3 regions from RNA transcripts. The TCR CDR3 was amplified in a first-round RT-PCR using the HTBI primer set. TCRdb analysed the multiplex PCR reads with MiXCR anew, one entry per CDR3 protein. Seen here are some 360,000 distinct CDR3 sequences, about 15% observed once, and the top ten hold 9.5% to 11%.

The chain has TRBV7-9 and TRBJ2-2, with 9 positions matching TRBD2. The clonotype comes from a woman aged 55-70 years with Graves' hyperthyroidism. The sample consisted of blood. Written as DNA, the CDR3 is TGTGCCAGCAGCCTCGGGACTAGCCTAGATTTGGGGAGCACCGGGGAGCTGTTTTTT. As protein: CASSLGTSLDLGSTGELFF. The full variable domain, its missing parts supplied by reference TRBV7-9 and TRBJ2-2, is DTGVSQNPRHKITKRGQNVTFRCDPISEHNRLYWYRQTLGQGPEFLTYFQNEAQLEKSRLLSDRFSAERPKGSFSTLEIQRTEQGDSAMYLCASSLGTSLDLGSTGELFFGEGSRLTVL.